Each of the 20 T cell receptor beta chains below was sequenced from the same sample in a study of CD8+CD57+ T cells in acquired aplastic anemia. Genomic DNA provided the template from which TCR beta VDJ and CDR3 profiles were obtained. TCRdb reprocessed the reads with MiXCR, giving one entry per CDR3 protein. The table lists roughly 240,000 distinct CDR3 sequences, 47% of them singletons. Previously, flow cytometry had revealed CD8+CD57+ cell expansion in the patients chosen for sequencing. Input material: sorted CD4+, CD8+, or CD8+CD57+ T cells (not recorded which) from PBMCs. These receptors were taken from a human donor with aplastic anemia.

V usage is TRBV7-2 and J usage is TRBJ2-1, with D tentatively TRBD1 (5 bases). CDR3 length equals 16 residues. CDR1 is SGHTA and CDR2 is FQGNSA in the germline V gene. V shed 5 bases and J shed 0 bases, with 14 bases lying between them. The CDR3 spells CASSDRQRSSYNEQFF. CDR3 DNA: TGTGCCAGCAGCGACCGACAGAGGAGCTCCTACAATGAGCAGTTCTTC.

There are many counts of this clonotype. The gene calls are TRBV4-2 and TRBJ2-5; D ambiguous. Trimming removed 3 bases at V and 5 bases at J, with 10 bases between. The CDR3 is 13 amino acids. Germline assignment: CDR1 LGHNA and CDR2 YNFKEQ. DNA for the CDR3: TGTGCCAGCAGCCATAGTCCCTCTGAGACCCAGTACTTC. It translates to CASSHSPSETQYF.

The rearrangement uses TRBV20-1 and TRBJ1-6; D is undetermined. From germline, CDR1 is DFQATT and CDR2 SNEGSKA (reference sequence). The CDR3 loop spans 14 amino acids. Trimming stripped 1 base from V and 10 bases from J, with 14 bases between. CDR3 region: CSARGSSARSPLHF. The CDR3 nucleotides are TGCAGTGCTAGAGGTTCGTCGGCCCGGTCACCCCTCCACTTT.

As concerns this clonotype: Given a much more abundant clone one base away, this may be a read error. V and J are TRBV5-1 and TRBJ1-6, with 7 bases lining up with TRBD1. CDR1 and CDR2 from the germline V gene are SGHRS and YFSETQ. The CDR3 runs 16 residues. CDR3 residues: CAGSVGDSRPNSPLHF. The DNA of the CDR3 is TGCGCCGGCAGCGTAGGGGACAGTCGACCTAATTCACCCCTCCACTTT.

The genes are TRBV25-1 and TRBJ1-6; no reliable D call. V dropped 5 bases and J dropped 7 bases, with 12 bases sitting between them. In germline, CDR1 is MGHDK, CDR2 SYGVNS. This CDR3 is 14 amino acids long. The CDR3 DNA reads as TGTGCCAGCAGTTTACATTCAGAGAATTCACCCCTCCACTTT. Its translation is CASSLHSENSPLHF.

A few counts support this clonotype. V usage is TRBV9 and J usage is TRBJ1-5; 7 bases align to TRBD1. The CDR3 is 16 residues long. J lost 2 bases, V lost 4 bases, and 9 bases had no gene match. Germline V gene lookup returns CDR1 SGDLS and CDR2 YYNGEE. The CDR3 is CASSSGGDSRNQPQHF. In nucleotides, the CDR3 is TGTGCCAGCAGCTCAGGGGGGGACAGCCGCAATCAGCCCCAGCATTTT.

This clonotype was detected ten times or more. The rearrangement uses TRBV6-5 and TRBJ2-5; TRBD1 is a possible D gene (6 bases). The length of the CDR3 is 14 residues. V was shortened by 10 bases and J by 3 bases, with 18 bases between the two germline ends. Germline-derived CDR1 and CDR2 are MNHEY and SVGAGI. CDR3 sequence (DNA): TGTGCCACTATGACCGGACAGATTAAAGAGACCCAGTACTTC. Protein product: CATMTGQIKETQYF.

This clonotype was detected ten times or more. The chain links TRBV5-1 to TRBJ2-1; D not certain. Trimming left V 2 bases short and J 7 bases short, with 4 bases between. The length of the CDR3 is 11 residues. Per the germline V gene, CDR1 is SGHRS and CDR2 is YFSETQ. In DNA, the CDR3 is TGCGCCAGCAGCTTCAGAAATGAGCAGTTCTTC. Translated: CASSFRNEQFF.

Comments on this clonotype: Being one base from a much bigger clone, this may be a read error. The chain carries TRBV10-3 and TRBJ2-1; D gene ambiguous. V was trimmed by 5 bases and J by 7 bases, leaving 12 bases between them. Germline CDR1 ENHRY, CDR2 SYGVKD. The CDR3 is 13 residues long. CDR3 protein: CAISYSHENEQFF. In nucleotides, the CDR3 is TGTGCCATCAGTTACTCACATGAGAATGAGCAGTTCTTC.

The chain combines TRBV10-3 with TRBJ2-7; TRBD1 aligns across 7 bases. J gave up 3 bases and V 10 bases, and 9 bases lay outside the gene matches. Germline loops: CDR1 ENHRY, CDR2 SYGVKD. The CDR3 covers 13 residues. The CDR3 DNA sequence: TGTGCCAGCAGGTCGAACAGGGGCTACGAGCAGTACTTC. Its translation: CASRSNRGYEQYF.

This clonotype was recorded many times. This sequence joins TRBV6-1 and TRBJ2-1; 7 bases are shared with TRBD1. With 4 bases clipped from V and 9 bases from J, the junction kept 15 bases outside the gene matches. Germline loops: CDR1 MNHNS, CDR2 SASEGT. This CDR3 comprises 16 residues. DNA of the CDR3: TGTGCCAGCAGTGGCTCGGGACAGCCACTAACCGGTGAGCAGTTCTTC. Encoded protein: CASSGSGQPLTGEQFF.

V is TRBV24-1 and J is TRBJ2-1; the match to TRBD1 covers 11 bases. V dropped 3 bases and J dropped 7; count of bases not matched to a gene: 4. CDR3 size: 15 residues. The V gene's germline CDR1 is KGHDR and CDR2 SFDVKD. The CDR3 DNA reads as TGTGCCACCAGTGATATCGGGACAGGGGGGAATGAGCAGTTCTTC. The encoded protein is CATSDIGTGGNEQFF.

Notes on this clonotype: The conserved phenylalanine or tryptophan normally closing the CDR3 is absent here, so this likely arose from a read error. The DNA is left out, because the CDR3 cannot be placed on it with certainty; the CDR3 is given as TCRdb lists it. This chain joins TRBV7-6 and TRBJ1-6; TRBD1, the D gene given by the table, was not confirmed from the DNA. The CDR3 adds up to 11 amino acids, both ends counted. Germline V gives CDR1 SGHVS, CDR2 FNYEAQ. CDR3: CASSSPSDRRS.

This clonotype has just a few counts. V gene TRBV27 combines with J gene TRBJ2-7, with no clear D. V dropped 2 bases and J dropped 4 bases, with 9 bases sitting between them. The CDR3 length is 13 residues. The germline V gene has CDR1 MNHEY and CDR2 SMNVEV (reference sequence). CDR3 bases: TGTGCCAGCAGTTTAGACCGTAAGTACGAGCAGTACTTC. Translated: CASSLDRKYEQYF.

The J gene is TRBJ2-3, the V gene TRBV5-1; D is undetermined. The CDR3 covers 15 residues. Trimming stripped 0 bases from V and 0 bases from J, with 8 bases between. Per germline, CDR1 SGHRS and CDR2 YFSETQ. The CDR3, as DNA: TGCGCCAGCAGCTTGGTCGACGGGAGCACAGATACGCAGTATTTT. It is translated as CASSLVDGSTDTQYF. Looking up the rest from reference TRBV5-1 and TRBJ2-3 gives the full variable domain: KAGVTQTPRYLIKTRGQQVTLSCSPISGHRSVSWYQQTPGQGLQFLFEYFSETQRNKGNFPGRFSGRQFSNSRSEMNVSTLELGDSALYLCASSLVDGSTDTQYFGPGTRLTVL.

The chain joins TRBV6-5 to TRBJ2-1; D could derive from TRBD1 or TRBD2 (6 bases each). The germline V gene encodes CDR1 MNHEY and CDR2 SVGAGI. V was shortened by 0 bases and J by 4 bases, with 13 bases between the two germline ends. The CDR3 covers 16 residues. The CDR3 region has the DNA TGTGCCAGCAGTTACTCGAGGGGGGTCCAATACAATGAGCAGTTCTTC. This sequence encodes CASSYSRGVQYNEQFF.

This clonotype was seen at least ten times. The chain recombines TRBV20-1 with TRBJ2-7, with D perhaps matching TRBD2 (5 bases). This CDR3 region has 14 residues. Germline CDR1 reads DFQATT; CDR2 reads SNEGSKA (reference sequence). The V and J ends lost 3 bases and 0 bases respectively, with 12 bases between them. The CDR3 sequence: CSARSPGSSYEQYF. CDR3 nucleotides: TGCAGTGCTAGGTCTCCGGGGAGCTCCTACGAGCAGTACTTC.

The V gene is TRBV24-1, the J gene TRBJ2-7, with TRBD2 as a possible D gene (6 bases). Germline-derived CDR1 and CDR2 are KGHDR and SFDVKD. CDR3 length equals 15 residues. With 3 bases removed from V and 1 base from J, the gap between germline ends came to 12 bases. The CDR3 nucleotides are TGTGCCACCAGTGATGTGCGGGACTCTTCCTACGAGCAGTACTTC. Its protein product is CATSDVRDSSYEQYF.

This clonotype was detected ten times or more. The chain couples TRBV5-6 to TRBJ2-5, with 12 bases fitting TRBD1. J gave up 2 bases and V 4 bases, and 12 bases lay outside the gene matches. The germline V gene has CDR1 SGHDT and CDR2 YYEEEE. The CDR3 is 18 residues long. The CDR3 spells CASSGTGTGGRGQETQYF. For the CDR3, the DNA is TGTGCCAGCAGCGGGACCGGGACAGGGGGCCGGGGGCAAGAGACCCAGTACTTC. The variable domain in full, with the rest retrieved from reference TRBV5-6 and TRBJ2-5, is DAGVTQSPTHLIKTRGQQVTLRCSPKSGHDTVSWYQQALGQGPQFIFQYYEEEERQRGNFPDRFSGHQFPNYSSELNVNALLLGDSALYLCASSGTGTGGRGQETQYFGPGTRLLVL.

In its sample, this clonotype was seen once. This chain connects TRBV24-1 to TRBJ2-5, with 7 bases that match TRBD1. Germline values: CDR1 KGHDR, CDR2 SFDVKD. J lost 4 bases, V lost 4 bases, and 8 bases had no gene match. This CDR3 is built from 15 residues. CDR3 bases: TGTGCCACCAGTGACTCGACAGGGAGTGGAGAGACCCAGTACTTC. Encoded protein: CATSDSTGSGETQYF.